The 16 T cell receptor beta chains reported below all come from one sample, sequenced in a study of patients and donors after allogeneic stem cell transplantation. From the RT-PCR reads, TCRdb called clonotypes with MiXCR, one entry per CDR3 protein. The sample includes about 150,000 distinct CDR3 sequences, about a quarter of them seen just once. The sample taken for sequencing was blood, either unsorted or a sorted T cell fraction (not recorded which). These receptors all stem from a human donor who was either an allogeneic HSCT recipient or a stem cell or donor lymphocyte infusion donor (not recorded which). It is not recorded whose cells these are; they may come from a transplant donor.

The chain carries TRBV5-1 and TRBJ2-5; D is unclear. The CDR3 length is 11 residues. Between the trimmed V and J ends, which lost 4 bases and 1 base, there was a span of 2 bases. Per germline, CDR1 SGHRS and CDR2 YFSETQ. The CDR3 sequence: CASSTQETQYF. The CDR3 DNA follows: TGCGCCAGCAGCACCCAAGAGACCCAGTACTTC.

This clonotype has a handful of counts. The CDR3 is CARTDTGQVNSPLHF. The DNA of the CDR3 is TGTGCCAGGACCGACACCGGACAAGTGAATTCACCCCTCCACTTT. The chain employs TRBV2 and TRBJ1-6; possible D gene TRBD1, 5 bases. The ends were cut back, 9 bases at V and 7 bases at J, with 19 bases in the middle. CDR3 length: 15 residues. CDR1 and CDR2 (germline): SNHLY, FYNNEI.

This clonotype turned up a few times. The rearrangement links TRBV20-1 to TRBJ1-2; tentatively, D is TRBD1 (5 bases). Deletions cut 0 bases from V and 3 bases from J, with 17 bases between. The germline V gene encodes CDR1 DFQATT and CDR2 SNEGSKA (reference sequence). This CDR3 is built from 16 residues. The CDR3 DNA follows: TGCAGTGCTAGAGAAACTAAAGTGGGGGGGTACTATGGCTACACCTTC. Translation gives CSARETKVGGYYGYTF.

This clonotype showed up many times. The chain combines TRBV12-5 with TRBJ2-5; D call uncertain. V was cut by 2 bases and J by 5 bases, with 12 bases left in between. The germline V gene has CDR1 LGHNT and CDR2 FRNRAP. This CDR3 has 14 amino acids. CDR3 sequence reads: CASGLSLLGETQYF. In nucleotides, the CDR3 is TGTGCTAGTGGTTTGAGCCTATTGGGGGAGACCCAGTACTTC.

The sample holds a few counts of this clonotype. This rearrangement joins TRBV30 to TRBJ1-3; TRBD1 matches 10 bases. CDR1 is GTSNPN and CDR2 is SVGIG in the germline V gene (reference sequence). After removal of 5 bases from V and 5 bases from J, the junction contained 3 bases not matched to a gene. This CDR3 comprises 13 residues. The CDR3 DNA reads as TGTGCCTGGCTGGGACAGGGGCGAAACACCATATATTTT. This sequence encodes CAWLGQGRNTIYF.

This clonotype was seen more than once but under ten times. The rearrangement joins TRBV14 to TRBJ2-7; unclear D gene. The CDR3 spans 14 residues. Germline CDR1 SGHDN, CDR2 FVKESK. The ends were cut back, 1 base at V and 3 bases at J, with 10 bases in the middle. The CDR3 loop reads CASSQGAGSYEQYF. The CDR3, as DNA: TGTGCCAGCAGCCAAGGGGCAGGTAGCTACGAGCAGTACTTC.

The chain joins TRBV2 to TRBJ1-1; D may be TRBD1 (5 bases). The CDR3 sequence is 13 residues long. Trimming left V 10 bases short and J 4 bases short, with 16 bases between. Germline lookup yields CDR1 SNHLY and CDR2 FYNNEI. The CDR3 coding sequence is TGTGCCACCTTACCGACAGCATTCACTGAAGCTTTCTTT. Translation: CATLPTAFTEAFF.

This clonotype was seen a handful of times. The V and J genes are TRBV29-1 and TRBJ1-4; the D gene is possibly TRBD1 (6 bases). The CDR3 covers 15 residues. Trimming pared 6 bases from V and 6 bases from J, leaving 20 bases between. CDR1 and CDR2 from the germline V gene are SQVTM and ANQGSEA. This chain's CDR3 is CSVSIPGAIDEKLFF. CDR3 nucleotides: TGCAGCGTCTCCATTCCGGGGGCAATCGATGAAAAACTGTTTTTT.

V and J are TRBV29-1 and TRBJ2-5; TRBD2 might be the D (5 bases). The CDR3 contains 12 residues. V was pared by 4 bases and J by 2 bases, with 8 bases between. CDR1 and CDR2 from the germline V gene are SQVTM and ANQGSEA. This chain's CDR3 is CSVAAEQETQYF. The CDR3 region has the DNA TGCAGCGTTGCAGCGGAACAAGAGACCCAGTACTTC.

This rearrangement joins TRBV25-1 to TRBJ1-1; D call uncertain. The length of the CDR3 is 14 residues. Trimming removed 4 bases at V and 3 bases at J, with 12 bases between. Germline CDR1 reads MGHDK; CDR2 reads SYGVNS. DNA for the CDR3: TGTGCCAGCAGTGGTTGGAGTGTGGACACTGAAGCTTTCTTT. It translates to CASSGWSVDTEAFF.

The chain links TRBV5-1 to TRBJ1-2; weak D call: TRBD1 (6 bases). V was pared by 4 bases and J by 3 bases, with 10 bases between. Germline V gene lookup returns CDR1 SGHRS and CDR2 YFSETQ. The CDR3 spans 13 residues. The chain's CDR3 is CASSARGDYGYTF. CDR3 in DNA: TGCGCCAGCAGCGCCAGGGGTGACTATGGCTACACCTTC.

This clonotype has just a few counts. The rearrangement joins TRBV29-1 to TRBJ1-3; D possibly corresponds to TRBD1 (6 bases). Trimming shortened V by 6 bases and J by 5 bases, and 8 bases separated the two germline ends. CDR3 length equals 11 residues. From germline, CDR1 is SQVTM and CDR2 ANQGSEA. CDR3 sequence: CSVDRRNTIYF. The CDR3 region has the DNA TGCAGCGTCGACAGGAGAAACACCATATATTTT.

This clonotype was recorded a few times. The V gene is TRBV20-1, the J gene TRBJ2-3; TRBD2 matches at 8 bases. CDR1 is DFQATT and CDR2 is SNEGSKA in the germline V gene (reference sequence). This CDR3 region has 15 residues. V dropped 1 base and J dropped 2; count of bases not matched to a gene: 5. The DNA for the CDR3 is TGCAGTGCTAGAGGAGCGGGGGCCGTCACAGATACGCAGTATTTT. As protein: CSARGAGAVTDTQYF.

This clonotype was seen only a few times. The chain's CDR3 is CASSSEGGSYNEQFF. The CDR3, as DNA: TGCGCCAGCAGCTCCGAGGGCGGATCCTACAATGAGCAGTTCTTC. This rearrangement joins TRBV5-1 to TRBJ2-1; tentatively, D is TRBD2 (5 bases). The CDR3 consists of 15 residues. CDR1 SGHRS and CDR2 YFSETQ come from the germline V gene. V gave up 3 bases and J gave up 1 base, with 11 bases separating them.

This clonotype came up a few times. The rearrangement joins TRBV12-3 or TRBV12-4 to TRBJ1-2; D is undetermined. Trimming removed 3 bases from V and 5 bases from J, with 13 bases in between. This CDR3 contains 14 residues. The CDR3 sequence is CASSFAGPAYGYTF. Written as DNA, the CDR3 is TGTGCCAGCAGTTTCGCGGGCCCCGCATATGGCTACACCTTC.

The chain couples TRBV24-1 to TRBJ1-2; D may be TRBD1 (5 bases). Trimming shortened V by 11 bases and J by 8 bases, and 14 bases separated the two germline ends. CDR3 length equals 11 residues. CDR1 KGHDR and CDR2 SFDVKD come from the germline V gene. The CDR3 sequence: CAIAGDLGYTF. The DNA of the CDR3 is TGTGCCATTGCCGGGGACCTCGGCTACACCTTC.